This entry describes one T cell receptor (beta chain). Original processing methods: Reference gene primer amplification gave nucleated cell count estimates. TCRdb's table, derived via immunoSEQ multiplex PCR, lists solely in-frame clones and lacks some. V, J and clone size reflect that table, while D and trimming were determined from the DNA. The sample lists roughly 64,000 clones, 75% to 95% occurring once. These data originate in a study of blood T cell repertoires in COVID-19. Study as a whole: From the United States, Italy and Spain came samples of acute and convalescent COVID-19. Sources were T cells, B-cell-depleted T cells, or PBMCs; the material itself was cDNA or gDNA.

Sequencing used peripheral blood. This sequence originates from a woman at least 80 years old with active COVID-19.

The CDR3 loop is CAISVSGTGGEKLFF. For the CDR3, the DNA is TGTGCCATCAGTGTCTCCGGGACAGGGGGTGAAAAACTGTTTTTT. The chain has TRBV10-3 and TRBJ1-4; 11 bases align to TRBD1. The germline CDR1 and CDR2 sequences are ENHRY and SYGVKD. CDR3 length: 15 residues. V lost 4 bases to trimming and J lost 7 bases; unmatched junction nucleotides: 5.